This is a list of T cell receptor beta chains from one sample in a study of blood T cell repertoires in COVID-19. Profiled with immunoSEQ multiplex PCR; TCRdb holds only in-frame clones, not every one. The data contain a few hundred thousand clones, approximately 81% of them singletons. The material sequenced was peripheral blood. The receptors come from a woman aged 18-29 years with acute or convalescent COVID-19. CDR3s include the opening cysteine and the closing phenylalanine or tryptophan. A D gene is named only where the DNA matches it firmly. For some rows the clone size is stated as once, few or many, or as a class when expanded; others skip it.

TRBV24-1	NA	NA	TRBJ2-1	CATSDPVSSYNEQFF	TGTGCCACCAGTGATCCTGTGAGCTCCTACAATGAGCAGTTCTTC
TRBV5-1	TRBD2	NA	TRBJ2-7	CASSPGATSGKSHEQYF	TGCGCCAGCAGCCCCGGTGCGACTAGCGGGAAGTCCCACGAGCAGTACTTC
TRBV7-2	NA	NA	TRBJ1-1	CASSGTDTQGAEAFF	TGTGCCAGCAGCGGTACGGACACCCAAGGGGCTGAAGCTTTCTTT
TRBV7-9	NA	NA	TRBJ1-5	CASSPDTGNQPQHF	TGTGCCAGCAGCCCGGACACAGGTAATCAGCCCCAGCATTTT
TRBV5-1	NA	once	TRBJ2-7	CASSPGDSTYEQYF	TGCGCCAGCAGCCCGGGGGACAGCACCTACGAGCAGTACTTC
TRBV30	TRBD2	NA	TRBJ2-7	CAWSSSGGLYEQYF	TGTGCCTGGTCGTCGAGCGGGGGCCTCTACGAGCAGTACTTC
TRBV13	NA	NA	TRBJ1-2	CASSLGQRNGYTF	TGTGCCAGCAGCCTTGGACAGAGGAATGGCTACACCTTC
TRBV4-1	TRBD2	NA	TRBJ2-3	CASSSRLAGGLSTDTQYF	TGCGCCAGCAGCTCGAGACTAGCGGGAGGGCTTAGCACAGATACGCAGTATTTT
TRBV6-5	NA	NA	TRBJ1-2	CASSYVRTAVGYGYTF	TGTGCCAGCAGTTACGTCCGGACAGCCGTTGGCTATGGCTACACCTTC
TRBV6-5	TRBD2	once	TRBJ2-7	CASRDSGVAYEQYF	TGTGCCAGCAGGGATAGCGGGGTTGCCTACGAGCAGTACTTC
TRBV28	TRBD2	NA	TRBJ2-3	CASYRGGRADTQYF	TGTGCCAGCTACCGGGGCGGGAGGGCAGATACGCAGTATTTT
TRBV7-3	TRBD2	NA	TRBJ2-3	CASSLGSGAHLPQYF	TGTGCCAGCAGCTTAGGTAGCGGGGCGCACCTACCGCAGTATTTT
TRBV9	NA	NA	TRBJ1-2	CASSGQGVDGYTF	TGTGCCAGCAGCGGGCAGGGCGTCGATGGCTACACCTTC
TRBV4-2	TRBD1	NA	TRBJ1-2	CASSQEDRDNGYTF	TGTGCCAGCAGCCAAGAAGACAGGGATAATGGCTACACCTTC
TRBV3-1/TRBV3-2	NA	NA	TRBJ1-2	CASSQVPNSEVNYGYTF	TGTGCCAGCAGCCAAGTCCCCAACTCGGAGGTTAACTATGGCTACACCTTC
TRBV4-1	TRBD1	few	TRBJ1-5	CASSNPGQGRQPQHF	TGCGCCAGCAGCAACCCGGGACAGGGACGTCAGCCCCAGCATTTT
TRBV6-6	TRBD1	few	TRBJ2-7	CASRTGTGNYEQYF	TGTGCCAGCAGGACCGGGACAGGGAATTACGAGCAGTACTTC
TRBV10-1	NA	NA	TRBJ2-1	CASSESGSGDEQFF	TGCGCCAGCAGTGAGTCCGGTAGCGGTGATGAGCAGTTCTTC
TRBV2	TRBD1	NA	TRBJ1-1	CAGGQGANTEAFF	TGTGCCGGGGGACAGGGGGCCAACACTGAAGCTTTCTTT
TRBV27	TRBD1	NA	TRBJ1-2	CASSLYGQGALPYTF	TGTGCCAGCAGTTTATACGGGCAGGGGGCCCTCCCCTACACCTTC
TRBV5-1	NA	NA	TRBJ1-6	CASSSQGVSNSPLHF	TGCGCCAGCAGCTCCCAGGGTGTGAGTAATTCACCCCTCCACTTT
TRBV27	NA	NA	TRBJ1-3	CASNGYREGAGNTIYF	TGTGCCAGCAACGGCTACAGGGAAGGAGCTGGAAACACCATATATTTT
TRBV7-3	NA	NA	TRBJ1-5	CASSLDRLAQPQHF	TGTGCCAGCAGTCTAGACAGGCTGGCACAGCCCCAGCATTTT
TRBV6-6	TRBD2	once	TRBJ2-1	CASSTGGRGVDNEQFF	TGTGCCAGCAGTACCGGGGGGCGGGGGGTAGACAATGAGCAGTTCTTC
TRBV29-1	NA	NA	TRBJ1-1	CSVVGVMDTEAFF	TGCAGCGTTGTAGGGGTGATGGACACTGAAGCTTTCTTT
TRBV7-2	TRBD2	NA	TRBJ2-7	CASSWASGGEQYF	TGTGCCAGCAGTTGGGCCAGCGGGGGAGAGCAGTACTTC
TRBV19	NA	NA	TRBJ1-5	CASTNGGGIKPQHF	TGTGCCAGTACCAACGGTGGGGGGATAAAGCCCCAGCATTTT
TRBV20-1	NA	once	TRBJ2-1	CVIAVYNEQFF	TGCGTTATAGCGGTCTACAATGAGCAGTTCTTC
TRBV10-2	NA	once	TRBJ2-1	CASSELQGSYLFDEQFF	TGCGCCAGCAGTGAGTTACAGGGATCCTATTTATTCGATGAGCAGTTCTTC
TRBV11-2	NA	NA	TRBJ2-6	CASSLGASGANVLTF	TGTGCCAGCAGCTTAGGAGCCTCTGGGGCCAACGTCCTGACTTTC
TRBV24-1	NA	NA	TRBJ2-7	CATSDLYYEQYF	TGTGCCACCAGTGACCTATACTACGAGCAGTACTTC
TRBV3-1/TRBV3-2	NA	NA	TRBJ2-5	CASSQVLSAWQGLETQYF	TGTGCCAGCAGCCAAGTACTCTCAGCGTGGCAGGGCCTAGAGACCCAGTACTTC
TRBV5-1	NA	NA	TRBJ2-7	CASSPQGFWANEQYF	TGCGCCAGCAGCCCCCAGGGATTTTGGGCCAACGAGCAGTACTTC
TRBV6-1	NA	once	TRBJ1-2	CASSDRGGSYYGYTF	TGTGCCAGCAGTGATCGGGGCGGGAGCTACTATGGCTACACCTTC
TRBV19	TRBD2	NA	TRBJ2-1	CASSMGPAGAFNEQFF	TGTGCCAGTAGTATGGGGCCAGCGGGGGCCTTCAATGAGCAGTTCTTC
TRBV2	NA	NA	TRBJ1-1	CASMDKGRYTEAFF	TGTGCCAGCATGGACAAGGGAAGGTACACTGAAGCTTTCTTT
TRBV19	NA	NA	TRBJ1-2	CASSFNGAGPSNYGYTF	TGTGCCAGTAGTTTTAATGGTGCGGGCCCATCTAACTATGGCTACACCTTC
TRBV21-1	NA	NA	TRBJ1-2	CASVLAPRLGGSGYTF	TGTGCCAGCGTCCTTGCTCCCCGGCTTGGAGGATCTGGCTACACCTTC
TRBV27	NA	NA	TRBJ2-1	CASSLSHGVSYNEQFF	TGTGCCAGCAGTTTATCTCACGGAGTCAGCTACAATGAGCAGTTCTTC
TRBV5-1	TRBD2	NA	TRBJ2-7	CASSLVWRGSYEQYF	TGCGCCAGCAGCTTGGTATGGCGGGGGTCCTACGAGCAGTACTTC
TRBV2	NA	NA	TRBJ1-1	CASSEAMRLYTEAFF	TGTGCCAGCAGTGAAGCTATGCGGCTTTACACTGAAGCTTTCTTT
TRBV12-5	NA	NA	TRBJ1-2	CASGSTTGKANYGYTF	TGTGCTAGTGGTTCGACGACAGGAAAGGCTAACTATGGCTACACCTTC
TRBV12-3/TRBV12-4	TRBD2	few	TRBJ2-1	CASRPRTSGEQFF	TGTGCCAGCAGGCCGAGGACTAGCGGGGAGCAGTTCTTC
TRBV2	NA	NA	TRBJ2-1	CASSPRTTDYNEQFF	TGTGCCAGCAGCCCTCGGACTACCGACTACAATGAGCAGTTCTTC
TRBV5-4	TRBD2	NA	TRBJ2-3	CASKWTSGDYTDTQYF	TGTGCCAGCAAGTGGACTAGCGGGGACTACACAGATACGCAGTATTTT
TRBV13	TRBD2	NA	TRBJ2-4	CASSLYFPSGGAEDIQYF	TGTGCCAGCAGCTTATATTTCCCTAGCGGGGGGGCCGAAGACATTCAGTACTTC
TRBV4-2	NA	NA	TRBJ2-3	CASSQGWGRTDTQYF	TGTGCCAGCAGCCAAGGGTGGGGGCGAACTGATACGCAGTATTTT
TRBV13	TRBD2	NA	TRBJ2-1	CASSRPVGPAGGDNEQFF	TGTGCCAGCAGCCGCCCCGTTGGTCCGGCGGGAGGGGACAATGAGCAGTTCTTC
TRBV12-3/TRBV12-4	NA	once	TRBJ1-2	CASSYGSGYTF	TGTGCCAGCAGTTATGGGAGTGGCTACACCTTC
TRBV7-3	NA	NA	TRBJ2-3	CASSLTREPQDTQYF	TGTGCCAGCAGCTTAACACGGGAGCCGCAAGATACGCAGTATTTT
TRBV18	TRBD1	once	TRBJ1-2	CASSPSRGASNYGYTF	TGTGCCAGCTCACCCTCCAGGGGGGCTTCTAACTATGGCTACACCTTC
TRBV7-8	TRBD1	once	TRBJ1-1	CASSLAGTVNTEAFF	TGTGCCAGCAGCTTAGCTGGGACAGTGAACACTGAAGCTTTCTTT
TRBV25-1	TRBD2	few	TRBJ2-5	CASSESGAAGVSQYF	TGTGCCAGCAGTGAATCCGGGGCAGCGGGAGTTTCCCAGTACTTC
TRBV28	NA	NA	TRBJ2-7	CASSFGGPPSYEQYF	TGTGCCAGCAGTTTCGGAGGGCCCCCCTCCTACGAGCAGTACTTC
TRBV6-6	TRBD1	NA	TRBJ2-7	CASSPGQGTPYYEQYF	TGTGCCAGCAGTCCGGGACAGGGAACCCCCTACTACGAGCAGTACTTC
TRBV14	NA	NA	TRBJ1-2	CASSQQGMYGGYTF	TGTGCCAGCAGCCAACAGGGAATGTATGGTGGCTACACCTTC